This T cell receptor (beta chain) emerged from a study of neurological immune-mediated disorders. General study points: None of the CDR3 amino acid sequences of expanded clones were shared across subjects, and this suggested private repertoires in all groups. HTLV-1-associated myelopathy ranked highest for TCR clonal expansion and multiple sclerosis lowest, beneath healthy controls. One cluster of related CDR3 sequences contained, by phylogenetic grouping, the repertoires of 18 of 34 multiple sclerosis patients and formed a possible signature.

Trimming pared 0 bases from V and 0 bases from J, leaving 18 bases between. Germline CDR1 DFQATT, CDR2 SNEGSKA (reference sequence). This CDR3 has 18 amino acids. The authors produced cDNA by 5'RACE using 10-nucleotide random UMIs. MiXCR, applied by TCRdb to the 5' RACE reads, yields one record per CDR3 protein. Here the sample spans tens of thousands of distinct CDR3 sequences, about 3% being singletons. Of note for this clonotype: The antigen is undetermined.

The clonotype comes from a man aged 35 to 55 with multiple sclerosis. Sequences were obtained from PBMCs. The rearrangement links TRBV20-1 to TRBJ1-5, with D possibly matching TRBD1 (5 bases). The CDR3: CSARDRGRTTYSNQPQHF. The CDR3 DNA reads TGCAGTGCTAGAGATCGGGGCAGGACCACCTATAGCAATCAGCCCCAGCATTTT.